The next 29 T cell receptor beta chains were all read from a single sample in a study of blood T cells in healthy people across ages. A J-beta primer mix and a sample-barcoded 5' primer were used in a second PCR of about 7 to 12 cycles. From the 5' RACE reads, TCRdb called clonotypes with MiXCR, one entry per CDR3 protein. Of under 1,000,000 distinct CDR3 sequences in the sample, approximately 35% are singletons; the top ten hold 10% to 15%. Sample: blood. The receptor set was obtained from a man between 18 and 35 years old in good health.

This clonotype was detected ten times or more. V is TRBV7-9 and J is TRBJ2-7, with TRBD1 matching 12 bases. With 6 bases clipped from V and 2 bases from J, the junction kept 17 bases outside the gene matches. Germline V gene lookup returns CDR1 SEHNR and CDR2 FQNEAQ (reference sequence). The CDR3 totals 19 residues. CDR3 sequence reads: CASSRTSGQGAPSAYEQYF. In DNA, the CDR3 is TGTGCCAGCAGTCGCACATCGGGACAGGGGGCCCCTTCGGCCTACGAGCAGTACTTC.

The chain uses TRBV5-1 and TRBJ2-1; D not resolved. CDR1 is SGHRS, CDR2 YFSETQ, per germline. V lost 4 bases and J 1 base, leaving 12 bases between the germline ends. CDR3 length: 15 amino acids. Here the CDR3 reads CASSGWTDSYNEQFF. DNA for the CDR3: TGCGCCAGCAGCGGGTGGACGGATTCCTACAATGAGCAGTTCTTC. The whole variable domain, remainder taken from reference TRBV5-1 and TRBJ2-1, is KAGVTQTPRYLIKTRGQQVTLSCSPISGHRSVSWYQQTPGQGLQFLFEYFSETQRNKGNFPGRFSGRQFSNSRSEMNVSTLELGDSALYLCASSGWTDSYNEQFFGPGTRLTVL.

About this clonotype: At one boundary the junction diverges from the germline segment, which might be a read error. The chain joins TRBV12-3 or TRBV12-4 to TRBJ2-1; D perhaps matches TRBD1 (6 bases). This CDR3 has 15 residues. For the CDR3, the DNA is TGTGCCAGCAGTCTAGCTACGGGGCAGGGGTATGAGCAGTTCTTC. This sequence encodes CASSLATGQGYEQFF.

The CDR3 DNA is TGCGCCAGCAGCCAAGTTTCCAAGGGATGGGGCACTGAAGCTTTCTTT. It codes for CASSQVSKGWGTEAFF. The chain recombines TRBV4-1 with TRBJ1-1, with no clear D. The CDR3 length is 16 residues. Germline V gene data show CDR1 as MGHRA and CDR2 as YSYEKL. V was shortened by 1 base and J by 4 bases, with 16 bases between the two germline ends.

This clonotype was seen ten or more times. The chain combines TRBV20-1 with TRBJ2-7; D remains unclear. Germline V CDR1 and CDR2: DFQATT, SNEGSKA (reference sequence). The CDR3 is 13 residues long. The V end was cut by 1 base, the J end by 3 bases, with 10 bases between. The CDR3 spells CSARATRDYEQYF. DNA for the CDR3: TGCAGTGCTAGAGCCACAAGAGACTACGAGCAGTACTTC.

The table lists this clonotype with many counts. V is TRBV20-1 and J is TRBJ2-3; D unclear. Trimming took off 5 bases at V and 6 bases at J, with 21 bases between the two ends. CDR1 and CDR2 (germline): DFQATT, SNEGSKA (reference sequence). The CDR3 spans 15 residues. The CDR3 nucleotides are TGCAGTGCTCCCGGCCGGGTCTCACTAATGGATACGCAGTATTTT. Translated, it gives CSAPGRVSLMDTQYF.

In regard to this clonotype: One end of the junction fails to match germline, which may point to a read error. The V and J genes are TRBV6-5 and TRBJ1-4; D call uncertain. Germline V gives CDR1 MNHEY, CDR2 SVGAGI. The CDR3 covers 14 residues. For the CDR3, the DNA is TGTACCAGCAGTTACGTTGCTGACGCGGAAAAACTGTTTTTT. As protein: CTSSYVADAEKLFF.

The gene calls are TRBV12-3 or TRBV12-4 and TRBJ1-1; 8 positions match TRBD1. Trimming cost V 5 bases and J 11 bases; bases outside gene matches: 10. This CDR3 is built from 13 residues. Here the CDR3 reads CASSPSTDRVAFF. The CDR3 DNA reads TGTGCCAGCAGTCCCTCTACGGACAGGGTTGCTTTCTTT.

A few counts support this clonotype. CDR3 bases: TGTGCCAGCAGCCAAGATAATTGGCACGCCACGGGAGATACGCAGTATTTT. It translates to CASSQDNWHATGDTQYF. The chain joins TRBV14 to TRBJ2-3; D call uncertain. The germline V gene has CDR1 SGHDN and CDR2 FVKESK. This CDR3 is 17 amino acids long. V was cut by 0 bases and J by 5 bases, with 18 bases left in between.

This clonotype was found a few times. The CDR3 sequence is CASSIETGSYNEQFF. CDR3 nucleotides: TGTGCCAGCAGTATAGAAACCGGCTCCTACAATGAGCAGTTCTTC. The J gene is TRBJ2-1, the V gene TRBV2; D unresolved. Per germline, CDR1 SNHLY and CDR2 FYNNEI. Trimming shortened V by 5 bases and J by 0 bases, and 11 bases separated the two germline ends. This CDR3 has 15 amino acids.

This clonotype was counted only a few times. The V call is TRBV29-1, the J call TRBJ2-7; 7 bases map to TRBD1. J gave up 7 bases and V 6 bases, and 15 bases lay outside the gene matches. There are 14 residues in the CDR3. Germline assignment: CDR1 SQVTM and CDR2 ANQGSEA. CDR3 sequence: CSVRDRESYNEQYF. CDR3 nucleotide sequence: TGCAGCGTGAGAGACAGGGAGTCCTACAATGAGCAGTACTTC.

This clonotype was recorded a few times. The chain combines TRBV4-1 with TRBJ1-6; 7 positions agree with TRBD1. The V and J ends lost 4 bases and 5 bases, in that order; junction bases with no gene match: 5. The CDR3 spans 15 residues. Looked up from germline, CDR1 is MGHRA and CDR2 is YSYEKL. The CDR3 is CASSLGTANNSPLHF. CDR3 in DNA: TGCGCCAGCAGCCTCGGGACAGCCAATAATTCACCCCTCCACTTT.

On this clonotype: A read error may explain this, as a much larger clone is one base away. This sequence joins TRBV24-1 and TRBJ2-3; 9 bases fit TRBD2. Germline lookup yields CDR1 KGHDR and CDR2 SFDVKD. The CDR3 has 14 residues. Losses at the gene ends were 10 bases for V and 2 bases for J; bases not matched to a gene: 6. CDR3 amino acids: CATTRGGSTDTQYF. CDR3 bases: TGTGCCACAACGCGGGGGGGATCCACAGATACGCAGTATTTT.

For this clonotype: One junction end does not reproduce the germline sequence, and a read error may be involved. This CDR3 is CASTQGLETYEQFF. The CDR3 region has the DNA TGTGCCAGCACCCAAGGGCTAGAGACCTACGAGCAGTTCTTC. The chain links TRBV16 to TRBJ2-1, with D unresolved. The CDR3 runs to 14 residues. The germline gives CDR1 KGHSY, CDR2 FQNENV. Combining the CDR3 with reference TRBV16 and TRBJ2-1 gives the whole variable domain GEEVAQTPKHLVRGEGQKAKLYCAPIKGHSYVFWYQQVLKNEFKFLISFQNENVFDETGMPKERFSAKCLPNSPCSLEIQATKLEDSAVYFCASTQGLETYEQFFGPGTRLTVL.

This chain connects TRBV20-1 to TRBJ2-6; TRBD1 matches at 9 bases. Looked up from germline, CDR1 is DFQATT and CDR2 is SNEGSKA (reference sequence). The CDR3 is 17 amino acids. V was clipped by 6 bases and J by 0 bases; unmatched bases: 9. CDR3 amino acids: CSARPGQGNSGANVLTF. CDR3 bases: TGCAGTGCCCGCCCGGGACAGGGAAACTCTGGGGCCAACGTCCTGACTTTC.

This clonotype was detected only a few times. The chain carries TRBV12-3 or TRBV12-4 and TRBJ1-2, with D uncertain. The CDR3 is 11 amino acids. V lost 3 bases to trimming and J lost 5 bases, with 4 bases between them. The CDR3 bases are TGTGCCAGCAGTTTCCTATATGGCTACACCTTC. The encoded protein is CASSFLYGYTF.

This clonotype turned up a few times. This chain joins TRBV7-3 and TRBJ1-6; 8 bases agree with TRBD1. V lost 2 bases, J lost 7 bases, and 1 base stayed unmatched. Germline-derived CDR1 and CDR2 are SGHTA and FQGTGA. This CDR3 comprises 14 residues. The CDR3 DNA reads as TGTGCCAGCAGCTTAGGGGACAGGAATTCACCCCTCCACTTT. Amino acid sequence: CASSLGDRNSPLHF.

This chain connects TRBV7-2 to TRBJ2-2; D is uncertain. CDR1 is SGHTA and CDR2 is FQGNSA in the germline V gene. CDR3 length equals 15 residues. Trimming removed 1 base at V and 2 bases at J, with 8 bases between. The CDR3 spells CASSLDATNTGELFF. In DNA, the CDR3 is TGTGCCAGCAGCTTAGACGCCACAAACACCGGGGAGCTGTTTTTT.

This clonotype occurred many times. The V call is TRBV12-3 or TRBV12-4, the J call TRBJ2-3; possible D gene TRBD1, 6 bases. The CDR3 totals 15 residues. V dropped 3 bases and J dropped 2 bases, with 12 bases sitting between them. The CDR3 is CASSFGGRNTDTQYF. CDR3 sequence (DNA): TGTGCCAGCAGTTTTGGGGGCCGAAACACAGATACGCAGTATTTT.

This chain links TRBV5-1 with TRBJ2-3; 14 nucleotides agree with TRBD2. Trimming took 2 bases from V and 0 from J; bases not matched to a gene: 8. CDR3 length equals 19 residues. In germline, CDR1 is SGHRS, CDR2 YFSETQ. CDR3 sequence (DNA): TGCGCCAGCAGCTTTTTCCCGGGACTAGCGGGGGCGAGCACAGATACGCAGTATTTT. Amino acids: CASSFFPGLAGASTDTQYF. Complete variable domain (other parts from reference TRBV5-1 and TRBJ2-3): KAGVTQTPRYLIKTRGQQVTLSCSPISGHRSVSWYQQTPGQGLQFLFEYFSETQRNKGNFPGRFSGRQFSNSRSEMNVSTLELGDSALYLCASSFFPGLAGASTDTQYFGPGTRLTVL.

This sequence joins TRBV7-2 and TRBJ1-1; 8 bases agree with TRBD1. The CDR3 length is 13 residues. The ends lost 2 bases at V and 7 bases at J; junction bases unmatched: 3. CDR1 is SGHTA and CDR2 is FQGNSA in the germline V gene. Here the CDR3 reads CASSLRDRHEAFF. Here the CDR3 DNA reads TGTGCCAGCAGCTTAAGGGACAGGCATGAAGCTTTCTTT.

The chain is built from TRBV20-1 and TRBJ2-1, with D perhaps TRBD1 (5 bases). V lost 2 bases and J 5 bases, leaving 10 bases between the germline ends. The CDR3 extends over 13 amino acids. CDR1 DFQATT and CDR2 SNEGSKA come from the germline V gene (reference sequence). The CDR3 DNA sequence: TGCAGTGCTAGAATCTCGACAGACAATGAGCAGTTCTTC. Translation: CSARISTDNEQFF.

This clonotype was counted between two and nine times. This chain uses TRBV30 with TRBJ2-7; TRBD1 agrees at 9 bases. Germline values: CDR1 GTSNPN, CDR2 SVGIG (reference sequence). The CDR3 sequence is 14 residues long. The CDR3 reads CAYGQGSISYEQYF. For the CDR3, the DNA is TGTGCGTACGGACAGGGGTCGATTTCCTACGAGCAGTACTTC.

This clonotype has a single count. A single base separates this from a much larger clone, so it may be a read error. J is TRBJ2-1 and V is TRBV7-9; TRBD2 matches at 9 bases. The end of the DNA aligns better with TRBJ2-7, so the J call may be wrong. The CDR3 spans 17 residues. Per germline, CDR1 SEHNR and CDR2 FQNEAQ (reference sequence). DNA of the CDR3: TGTGCCAGCAGCAAGCGGTGGGGGACTAGCTCCTACAATGAGCAGTACTTC. Protein product: CASSKRWGTSSYNEQYF.

There are many counts of this clonotype. CDR3 bases: TGTGCCAGCATCCCATTAGAGAAGGATACGCAGTATTTT. This translates into CASIPLEKDTQYF. The gene calls are TRBV7-8 and TRBJ2-3; D is unclear. The germline V gene has CDR1 SGHVS and CDR2 FQNEAQ. V was cut by 7 bases and J by 6 bases, with 14 bases left in between. The CDR3 consists of 13 residues.

This clonotype has only a few counts. V and J are TRBV25-1 and TRBJ2-1; 10 bases are shared with TRBD2. Germline V lookup: CDR1 MGHDK, CDR2 SYGVNS. The V segment lost 2 bases and the J segment 6 bases; nucleotides outside the gene matches: 4. CDR3 length: 15 residues. In nucleotides, the CDR3 is TGTGCCAGCAGTGAACAGCGGGGGGGCTTCAATGAGCAGTTCTTC. This gives the protein CASSEQRGGFNEQFF.

A note on this clonotype: A much bigger clone sits one base away, suggesting this may be a read error. The chain recombines TRBV4-1 with TRBJ2-3; D is ambiguous. This CDR3 contains 13 residues. The germline V gene has CDR1 MGHRA and CDR2 YSYEKL. The CDR3 reads CAGSQVIRDTQYF. The CDR3 DNA follows: TGCGCCGGCAGCCAAGTAATCAGGGATACGCAGTATTTT.

This chain uses TRBV12-3 or TRBV12-4 with TRBJ1-5; TRBD1 aligns across 9 bases. The V and J ends lost 7 bases and 4 bases, in that order; junction bases with no gene match: 8. The CDR3 totals 15 residues. The CDR3 DNA reads as TGTGCCAGCACCTACGGGACAGGGAGAAATCAGCCCCAGCATTTT. It translates to CASTYGTGRNQPQHF.

V is TRBV11-2 and J is TRBJ2-5, with 8 positions matching TRBD1. Germline V lookup: CDR1 SGHAT, CDR2 FQNNGV. Trimming took 5 bases from V and 11 from J; bases not matched to a gene: 25. The CDR3 is 18 amino acids. The CDR3 DNA follows: TGTGCCAGCAGCGGTAGGACCCGGGACAGGCGGTCCAACAATGAGCAGTACTTC. It specifies CASSGRTRDRRSNNEQYF.